This T cell receptor beta chain was observed in a study of T cells expressing NK-cell markers. Study context: Investigators obtained TCR beta repertoires from sorted CD3+CD56+NKG2C+, CD3+CD56+NKG2C- and CD3+CD56-NKG2C+ T cells. Out of eight donors sequenced, seven tested HCMV-seropositive and the remaining one seronegative. Study-level findings and limits: Top CD8+ clonotypes included the dominant CD3+CD56+NKG2C+ clonotypes in six donors.

The germline V gene encodes CDR1 MNHEY and CDR2 SMNVEV (reference sequence). This CDR3 comprises 12 residues. 5'RACE template switching with UMIs produced the TCR beta cDNA. From the 5' RACE reads, TCRdb lists one entry per CDR3 protein and no DNA. The table gives approximately 550,000 distinct CDR3 sequences; the top ten clones make up 3% to 4.5% of it. Concerning this clonotype itself: Antigen unknown.

The receptor was isolated from a man aged 18 to 29 in good health. The genes are TRBV27 and TRBJ2-3. Sequenced: blood T cells: a sorted CD56 or NKG2C T cell subset, CD4+ or CD8+ T cells, or bulk PBMC T cells (not recorded which). CDR3 sequence reads: CASLGSTDTQYF.